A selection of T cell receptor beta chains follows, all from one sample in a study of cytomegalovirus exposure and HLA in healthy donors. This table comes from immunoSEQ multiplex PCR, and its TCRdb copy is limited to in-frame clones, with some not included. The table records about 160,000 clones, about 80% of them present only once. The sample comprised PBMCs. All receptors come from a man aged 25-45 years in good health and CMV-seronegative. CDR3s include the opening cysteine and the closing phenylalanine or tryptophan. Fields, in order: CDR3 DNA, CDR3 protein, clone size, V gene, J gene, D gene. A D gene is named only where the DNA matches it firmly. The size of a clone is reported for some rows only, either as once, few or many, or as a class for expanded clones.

cdr3_nt: TGTGCCAGCAGCTTAGGGGGGGAGAATCAGCCCCAGCATTTT; cdr3_aa: CASSLGGENQPQHF; clone_size: NA; v_call: TRBV7-2; j_call: TRBJ1-5; d_call: NA
cdr3_nt: TGTGCCAGCAGCTTATCGGCCGGGGGACAGTCGAAATTTGAGCAGTTCTTC; cdr3_aa: CASSLSAGGQSKFEQFF; clone_size: NA; v_call: TRBV7-2; j_call: TRBJ2-1; d_call: NA
cdr3_nt: TGTGCCTGGAGCCCGGGGATAGATACGCAGTATTTT; cdr3_aa: CAWSPGIDTQYF; clone_size: few; v_call: TRBV30; j_call: TRBJ2-3; d_call: NA
cdr3_nt: TGTGCCAGCAGTTTATATCCCGGGGTATCTAGCGGGGGCCAATACAATGAGCAGTTCTTC; cdr3_aa: CASSLYPGVSSGGQYNEQFF; clone_size: few; v_call: TRBV27; j_call: TRBJ2-1; d_call: TRBD2
cdr3_nt: TGTGCCAGCCAAACAGGGCAGACTGGGGCCAACGTCCTGACTTTC; cdr3_aa: CASQTGQTGANVLTF; clone_size: NA; v_call: TRBV28; j_call: TRBJ2-6; d_call: NA
cdr3_nt: TGTGCCTGGAGTGTACGATCAGGTCCCTCCTATGGCTACACCTTC; cdr3_aa: CAWSVRSGPSYGYTF; clone_size: NA; v_call: TRBV30; j_call: TRBJ1-2; d_call: NA
cdr3_nt: TGTGCCAGCAGTTTTATGGGTGCGGGGGACACCGGGGAGCTGTTTTTT; cdr3_aa: CASSFMGAGDTGELFF; clone_size: NA; v_call: TRBV27; j_call: TRBJ2-2; d_call: TRBD2
cdr3_nt: TGTGCCAGCAGTTCCCTGGCAGGGGAGTTGGGGCAAGAGACCCAGTACTTC; cdr3_aa: CASSSLAGELGQETQYF; clone_size: NA; v_call: TRBV28; j_call: TRBJ2-5; d_call: NA
cdr3_nt: TGTGCCAGTAGTATTGGGAGAACAGATACGCAGTATTTT; cdr3_aa: CASSIGRTDTQYF; clone_size: few; v_call: TRBV19; j_call: TRBJ2-3; d_call: NA
cdr3_nt: TGTGCTAGTGGTTGGAGTCCTCCCCTCTTCTCTGGAAACACCATATATTTT; cdr3_aa: CASGWSPPLFSGNTIYF; clone_size: NA; v_call: TRBV12-5; j_call: TRBJ1-3; d_call: NA
cdr3_nt: TGCAGCATCCTCGGAGATACGCAGTATTTT; cdr3_aa: CSILGDTQYF; clone_size: NA; v_call: TRBV29-1; j_call: TRBJ2-3; d_call: NA
cdr3_nt: TGTGCCAGCAGACCCGACAGGGCGGGAACTAATGAAAAACTGTTTTTT; cdr3_aa: CASRPDRAGTNEKLFF; clone_size: NA; v_call: TRBV28; j_call: TRBJ1-4; d_call: TRBD1
cdr3_nt: TGTGCCAGCAGTTCCCGGGACACAAGCACAGATACGCAGTATTTT; cdr3_aa: CASSSRDTSTDTQYF; clone_size: NA; v_call: TRBV28; j_call: TRBJ2-3; d_call: NA
cdr3_nt: TGTGCCAGCAGTCCGACTAGCGGGGGTGCGTACGAGCAGTACTTC; cdr3_aa: CASSPTSGGAYEQYF; clone_size: NA; v_call: TRBV28; j_call: TRBJ2-7; d_call: TRBD2
cdr3_nt: TGCGCCAGCAGCCCGGGACTAGCGGGACACGAGCAGTACTTC; cdr3_aa: CASSPGLAGHEQYF; clone_size: NA; v_call: TRBV4-1; j_call: TRBJ2-7; d_call: TRBD2
cdr3_nt: TGTGCCAGTAGTATCCTGGACACCTTATATGGCTACACCTTC; cdr3_aa: CASSILDTLYGYTF; clone_size: NA; v_call: TRBV19; j_call: TRBJ1-2; d_call: NA
cdr3_nt: TGTGCCAGCAGTTTCCCGGGTGGGTACTCCTACGAGCAGTACTTC; cdr3_aa: CASSFPGGYSYEQYF; clone_size: NA; v_call: TRBV28; j_call: TRBJ2-7; d_call: NA
cdr3_nt: TGTGCCTGGAGTGTAATGAGGACAGCCAATAATGAAAAACTGTTTTTT; cdr3_aa: CAWSVMRTANNEKLFF; clone_size: NA; v_call: TRBV30; j_call: TRBJ1-4; d_call: NA
cdr3_nt: TGCGCCAGCAGCCAAGCTTGGACAGGCATCTATGGCTACACCTTC; cdr3_aa: CASSQAWTGIYGYTF; clone_size: NA; v_call: TRBV4-3; j_call: TRBJ1-2; d_call: TRBD1
cdr3_nt: TGTGCCAGCAGCTTGGTTCGTTTCACAGATACGCAGTATTTT; cdr3_aa: CASSLVRFTDTQYF; clone_size: NA; v_call: TRBV5-4; j_call: TRBJ2-3; d_call: NA
cdr3_nt: TGTGCCAGCAGCTCTCCAGGGGGACGTGGCTACACCTTC; cdr3_aa: CASSSPGGRGYTF; clone_size: once; v_call: TRBV5-6; j_call: TRBJ1-2; d_call: TRBD1
cdr3_nt: TGTGCCAGCAGCTCCGACAGCGGGAACTACGAGCAGTACTTC; cdr3_aa: CASSSDSGNYEQYF; clone_size: NA; v_call: TRBV7-6; j_call: TRBJ2-7; d_call: TRBD2
cdr3_nt: TGTGCCAGCAGTCTCCGGTCCTTGATGAACACTGAAGCTTTCTTT; cdr3_aa: CASSLRSLMNTEAFF; clone_size: few; v_call: TRBV28; j_call: TRBJ1-1; d_call: NA
cdr3_nt: TGTTCCAGCAGCTTACCAGAGACAGGTCTGAACACTGAAGCTTTCTTT; cdr3_aa: CSSSLPETGLNTEAFF; clone_size: NA; v_call: TRBV7-9; j_call: TRBJ1-1; d_call: NA
cdr3_nt: TGTGCCAGCACCGAAGAGGGTAGCGGGGACAATGAGCAGTTCTTC; cdr3_aa: CASTEEGSGDNEQFF; clone_size: NA; v_call: TRBV9; j_call: TRBJ2-1; d_call: TRBD2
cdr3_nt: TGTGCCAGCGGGGCTTCCTACGAGCAGTACTTC; cdr3_aa: CASGASYEQYF; clone_size: NA; v_call: TRBV6-1; j_call: TRBJ2-7; d_call: NA
cdr3_nt: TGCGCCAGCAGCCCATGGGGCCCGACAGACACTGAAGCTTTCTTT; cdr3_aa: CASSPWGPTDTEAFF; clone_size: NA; v_call: TRBV4-1; j_call: TRBJ1-1; d_call: NA
cdr3_nt: TGTGCCAGCAGCTTTGTGGCTAGCGGGAGTCAGAGAACCACAGGTGAGCAGTTCTTC; cdr3_aa: CASSFVASGSQRTTGEQFF; clone_size: NA; v_call: TRBV11-2; j_call: TRBJ2-1; d_call: TRBD2
cdr3_nt: TGTGCCAGCAGCTTAATCGCGGGGGACTCCTACGAGCAGTACTTC; cdr3_aa: CASSLIAGDSYEQYF; clone_size: NA; v_call: TRBV7-6; j_call: TRBJ2-7; d_call: TRBD2
cdr3_nt: TGTGCCAGCACACAGGGGGAGTACGAGCAGTACTTC; cdr3_aa: CASTQGEYEQYF; clone_size: NA; v_call: TRBV7-2; j_call: TRBJ2-7; d_call: TRBD1
cdr3_nt: TGTGCCAGTACCCACCGGGGACTAGCGGGGGGTGGCGGGGAGCTGTTTTTT; cdr3_aa: CASTHRGLAGGGGELFF; clone_size: NA; v_call: TRBV19; j_call: TRBJ2-2; d_call: TRBD2
cdr3_nt: TGTGCCAGCACCTTATTAGGGACAGGGGTTAACTATGGCTACACCTTC; cdr3_aa: CASTLLGTGVNYGYTF; clone_size: NA; v_call: TRBV27; j_call: TRBJ1-2; d_call: TRBD1
cdr3_nt: TGTGCCAGCAGACCAGAGGTTAAAACTCGACAGGGGAGCAATCAGCCCCAGCATTTT; cdr3_aa: CASRPEVKTRQGSNQPQHF; clone_size: NA; v_call: TRBV28; j_call: TRBJ1-5; d_call: TRBD1
cdr3_nt: TGTGCCAGCAGTAGAAACAGGGGGCGGTCCTACGAGCAGTACTTC; cdr3_aa: CASSRNRGRSYEQYF; clone_size: few; v_call: TRBV6-5; j_call: TRBJ2-7; d_call: TRBD1
cdr3_nt: TGTGCCAGCAGCGTAGCTCTAGCTGGTTATGGCGGGGAGCTGTTTTTT; cdr3_aa: CASSVALAGYGGELFF; clone_size: once; v_call: TRBV9; j_call: TRBJ2-2; d_call: NA
cdr3_nt: TGTGCTAGTGGTTTTTCGGGTTTCCACAATGAGCAGTTCTTC; cdr3_aa: CASGFSGFHNEQFF; clone_size: NA; v_call: TRBV12-5; j_call: TRBJ2-1; d_call: NA
cdr3_nt: TGCGCCAGCAGCCAAGACAGGGGCAATCAGCCCCAGCATTTT; cdr3_aa: CASSQDRGNQPQHF; clone_size: NA; v_call: TRBV4-3; j_call: TRBJ1-5; d_call: NA
cdr3_nt: TGTGCCTGGAGTGTACGGGAGGACGCTGAAGCTTTCTTT; cdr3_aa: CAWSVREDAEAFF; clone_size: NA; v_call: TRBV30; j_call: TRBJ1-1; d_call: NA
cdr3_nt: TGCGCCAGCAGCCAAGAAGGGGTGGGGTACTACGAGCAGTACTTC; cdr3_aa: CASSQEGVGYYEQYF; clone_size: NA; v_call: TRBV4-1; j_call: TRBJ2-7; d_call: NA
cdr3_nt: TGTGCCAGCAGTCGCGGGACAGTCTACGAGCAGTACTTC; cdr3_aa: CASSRGTVYEQYF; clone_size: NA; v_call: TRBV2; j_call: TRBJ2-7; d_call: NA
cdr3_nt: TGCGCCAGCAGGAGTGGGCAGGGCCAAGAGACCCAGTACTTC; cdr3_aa: CASRSGQGQETQYF; clone_size: NA; v_call: TRBV5-1; j_call: TRBJ2-5; d_call: NA
cdr3_nt: TGCGCCAGCAGCCCGGGACAGAGGGGACTTCTCTCCTACAATGAGCAGTTCTTC; cdr3_aa: CASSPGQRGLLSYNEQFF; clone_size: NA; v_call: TRBV5-1; j_call: TRBJ2-1; d_call: NA
cdr3_nt: TGCGCCAGCAGCAGTTCCCCGGGGGTAAACACTGAAGCTTTCTTT; cdr3_aa: CASSSSPGVNTEAFF; clone_size: NA; v_call: TRBV5-1; j_call: TRBJ1-1; d_call: NA
cdr3_nt: TGTGCCAGCAGCTTAGGAGTTCCAGCGGGAGCCTACGAGCAGTACTTC; cdr3_aa: CASSLGVPAGAYEQYF; clone_size: NA; v_call: TRBV7-6; j_call: TRBJ2-7; d_call: TRBD2